This TCR beta chain stems from a study of CD8+ T cells in alopecia areata. cDNA reverse transcribed from extracted RNA served as the sequencing template. Clones were read by immunoSEQ multiplex PCR, and TCRdb kept only the in-frame ones, dropping some. The top ten hold 0.7% to 1% of the sample, which has about 160,000 clones, approximately 65% seen once. Germline V gene sequence: CDR1 MGHDK, CDR2 SYGVNS. Trimming shortened V by 2 bases and J by 4 bases, and 8 bases separated the two germline ends. The CDR3 totals 13 residues. Stated treatment: oral pan-JAK inhibitor, 5-10 mg twice daily. The material was CD4+ T cells sorted from blood, obtained at week 4, from a patient treated with tofacitinib. The source of this sequence is a human donor with alopecia areata. The chain combines TRBV25-1 with TRBJ1-2; D gene uncertain. In nucleotides, the CDR3 is TGTGCCAGCAGTGAAACCCTTGTCTATGGCTACACCTTC. It codes for CASSETLVYGYTF.